This entry lists 12 T cell receptor beta chains sequenced from one sample in a study of beta chain features in type 1 diabetes. Study conclusions and caveats: TCRB CDR3s from Type 1 diabetes patients were moderately but significantly shorter in all four CD4+ subsets.

All of the isolated RNA was reverse transcribed, so expressed TCRB transcripts were sequenced. Using immunoSEQ multiplex PCR, the repertoire was profiled, and TCRdb retains in-frame clones only, with some absent. Among about 340,000 clones listed, roughly 14% were seen once. These receptors' antigens are unknown. Sequencing was done on a sample of naive CD4+ T cells from blood. These receptor sequences come from a woman aged 18-35 years with type 1 diabetes.

In its sample, this clone was seen a few times. The chain has TRBV9 and TRBJ2-1; D is possibly TRBD2 (6 bases). The CDR3 extends over 15 amino acids. Germline assignment: CDR1 SGDLS and CDR2 YYNGEE. Trimming took 7 bases from V and 10 from J, leaving 24 bases between them. In DNA form, the CDR3 reads TGTGCCAGCGATAAGGGCGGGTCGGTGGGGAGGGAGCAGTTCTTC. Translated: CASDKGGSVGREQFF.

This clone was detected only a few times. The chain has TRBV11-2 and TRBJ2-7; 8 nucleotides line up with TRBD2. V shed 5 bases, J shed 3 bases, and the junction held 15 bases outside the gene matches. CDR3 length: 17 amino acids. Looked up from germline, CDR1 is SGHAT and CDR2 is FQNNGV. CDR3 sequence (DNA): TGTGCCAGCAGCCCAGTGGGGGTAGCGGGAAAGCTCTACGAGCAGTACGTC. Its protein product is CASSPVGVAGKLYEQYV.

CDR3 loop: CASSFLTSTEAFF. The CDR3 coding sequence is TGCGCCAGCAGCTTCTTGACAAGCACTGAAGCTTTCTTT. This chain uses TRBV5-1 with TRBJ1-1; D is ambiguous. The V end lost 2 bases, the J end lost 4 bases, and 9 bases lay between the germline ends. CDR3 length: 13 amino acids. Germline V gene data show CDR1 as SGHRS and CDR2 as YFSETQ.

This clone has a single count. The chain employs TRBV18 and TRBJ2-7, with D maybe TRBD1 (5 bases). The CDR3 loop spans 15 amino acids. V was shortened by 1 base and J by 0 bases, with 10 bases between the two germline ends. CDR1 and CDR2 from the germline V gene are KGHSH and LQKENI. CDR3 in amino acids: CASSPRPGRSYEQYF. CDR3 nucleotide sequence: TGTGCCAGCTCACCACGCCCAGGGCGCTCCTACGAGCAGTACTTC.

V usage is TRBV18 and J usage is TRBJ1-2, with D perhaps TRBD1 (6 bases). The ends were cut back, 1 base at V and 4 bases at J, with 10 bases in the middle. The CDR3 sequence is 14 residues long. Germline V CDR1 and CDR2: KGHSH, LQKENI. The CDR3 is CASSPLQGSYGYTF. DNA for the CDR3: TGTGCCAGCTCACCACTTCAGGGGAGCTATGGCTACACCTTC.

The sample holds a few counts of this clone. The gene calls are TRBV7-2 and TRBJ2-5; perhaps TRBD2 as D (5 bases). V lost 5 bases, J lost 9 bases, and 10 bases lay in between. This CDR3 is 11 amino acids long. The germline CDR1 and CDR2 sequences are SGHTA and FQGNSA. CDR3 nucleotide sequence: TGTGCCAGCAGCCCCTTGAGGGCCCAGTACTTC. It translates to CASSPLRAQYF.

The gene calls are TRBV5-1 and TRBJ2-1; 14 bases align to TRBD2. The CDR3 has 17 amino acids. The germline CDR1 and CDR2 sequences are SGHRS and YFSETQ. Germline trimming cut 3 bases from V and 7 bases from J; bases unmatched to any gene: 9. The CDR3 DNA reads as TGCGCCAGCAGCTACTCCACGACTAGCGGGAGGGTAAATGAGCAGTTCTTC. It yields the protein CASSYSTTSGRVNEQFF.

The V call is TRBV7-6, the J call TRBJ2-1; D gene ambiguous. Between the trimmed V and J ends, which lost 2 bases and 6 bases, there was a span of 8 bases. The V gene's germline CDR1 is SGHVS and CDR2 FNYEAQ. The CDR3 length is 13 residues. CDR3 coding DNA: TGTGCCAGCAGCTTATCCCCTAGCAATGAGCAGTTCTTC. Translated, it gives CASSLSPSNEQFF.

J is TRBJ1-2 and V is TRBV28, with D uncertain. Trimming stripped 6 bases from V and 2 bases from J, with 13 bases between. From germline, CDR1 is MDHEN and CDR2 SYDVKM. This CDR3 spans 14 amino acids. The CDR3, as DNA: TGTGCCAGCAGGCATGGGTCAGGCAACTATGGCTACACCTTC. Translation: CASRHGSGNYGYTF.

V and J are TRBV2 and TRBJ2-7, with 8 bases that match TRBD2. After removal of 6 bases from V and 3 bases from J, the junction contained 7 bases not matched to a gene. Germline assignment: CDR1 SNHLY and CDR2 FYNNEI. This CDR3 contains 14 residues. DNA for the CDR3: TGTGCCAGCAGGAGGACTAGCCTAATCTACGAGCAGTACGTC. Translation: CASRRTSLIYEQYV.

This chain connects TRBV5-1 to TRBJ2-3; 8 nucleotides align to TRBD2. This CDR3 has 17 amino acids. V shed 2 bases, J shed 2 bases, and the junction held 10 bases outside the gene matches. Germline loops: CDR1 SGHRS, CDR2 YFSETQ. In DNA form, the CDR3 reads TGCGCCAGCAGCTTTATTTTAGCGGGACTGCCCACAGATACGCAGTATTTT. Protein: CASSFILAGLPTDTQYF.

V usage is TRBV29-1 and J usage is TRBJ2-2; 7 bases match TRBD1. The junction had 7 bases not matched to a gene; V was cut back by 6 bases and J by 0 bases. The CDR3 covers 15 residues. Germline loops: CDR1 SQVTM, CDR2 ANQGSEA. The chain's CDR3 is CSVRRGTANTGELFF. The DNA of the CDR3 is TGCAGCGTCCGCCGTGGGACAGCGAACACCGGGGAGCTGTTTTTT.